This T cell receptor (beta chain) was recovered during a study of T cells after yellow fever vaccination. This clonotype has just a few counts. The CDR3 spans 14 residues. Between the trimmed V and J ends, which lost 5 bases and 1 base, there was a span of 11 bases. The germline V gene encodes CDR1 SGHAT and CDR2 FQDESV (reference sequence). TCRdb fed the 5' RACE reads into MiXCR, producing one record per CDR3 protein. Found here are a few hundred thousand distinct CDR3 sequences, 3% to 4% of them singletons; the top ten hold less than 3.5%. This TCR derives from a young man who received the YFV17D yellow fever vaccine. This chain uses TRBV11-1 with TRBJ1-1; D remains unclear. This specimen was CD4+ T cells sorted from PBMCs, taken 10 days after the yellow fever booster vaccination. For the CDR3, the DNA is TGTGCCAGCAGCCTCAGTTGGGGGAACACTGAAGCTTTCTTT. Its translation is CASSLSWGNTEAFF.